This T cell receptor beta chain derives from a study of blood T cell repertoires in COVID-19. Study-level information: Acute and convalescent COVID-19 samples came from the United States, Italy and Spain. The analysed material was cDNA or gDNA that came from T cells, B-cell-depleted T cells, or PBMCs.

V shed 5 bases and J 3 bases; nucleotides not matched to a gene: 7. This CDR3 is built from 14 residues. The germline V gene encodes CDR1 ENHRY and CDR2 SYGVKD. In the authors' workflow: The authors estimated nucleated cell counts from reference gene primer amplification. Measured with immunoSEQ multiplex PCR; TCRdb has only the in-frame clones, and not every one. V, J and clone size reflect that table, while D and trimming were determined from the DNA. The top ten hold 10% to 15% of the sample, which has around 170,000 clones, roughly four fifths seen once. This clone was seen just once. Sequenced: peripheral blood. The sequence was collected from a man between 65 and 80 years old who had recovered from COVID-19. The chain employs TRBV10-3 and TRBJ2-7, with 7 bases aligning to TRBD1. The CDR3 sequence is CAISHRDRNYEQYF. CDR3 nucleotide sequence: TGTGCCATCAGTCACCGGGACAGAAACTACGAGCAGTACTTC.